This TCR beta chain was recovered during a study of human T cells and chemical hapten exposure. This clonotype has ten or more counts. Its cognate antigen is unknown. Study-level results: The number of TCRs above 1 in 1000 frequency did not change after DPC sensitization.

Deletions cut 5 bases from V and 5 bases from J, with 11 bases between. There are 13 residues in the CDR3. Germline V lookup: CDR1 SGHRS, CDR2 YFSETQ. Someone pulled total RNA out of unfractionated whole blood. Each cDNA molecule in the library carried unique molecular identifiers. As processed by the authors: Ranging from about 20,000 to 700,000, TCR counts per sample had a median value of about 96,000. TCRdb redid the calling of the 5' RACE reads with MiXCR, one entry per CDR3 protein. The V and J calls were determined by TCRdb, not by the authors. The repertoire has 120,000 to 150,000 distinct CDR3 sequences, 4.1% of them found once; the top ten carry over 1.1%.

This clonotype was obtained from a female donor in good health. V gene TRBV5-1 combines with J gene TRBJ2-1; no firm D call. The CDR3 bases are TGCGCCAGCAGGAAGGGCTGGGACAATGAGCAGTTCTTC. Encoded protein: CASRKGWDNEQFF.